The T cell receptor (beta chain) described here comes from a study of blood T cell repertoires in COVID-19 (dated by TCRdb to between 2020 and 2021). With regard to the full study: Collaborator samples came from the United States, Italy and Spain and covered acute and convalescent phases of COVID-19. The material from the prospective study consisted of cDNA or gDNA derived from T cells, B-cell-depleted T cells, or PBMCs. The repertoires were made available in a free public database intended to serve as a resource for research on the immune response to SARS-CoV-2. Subjects who had been exposed to COVID-19, were actively infected with it, or had recovered from it provided the deeply sampled blood TCRbeta repertoires that made up the dataset. Samples came from the ongoing ImmuneRACE study (first 160 participants) plus 1,254 subjects from 6 global collaborators. The sample metadata nearly always contained a de-identified subject ID, COVID-19 status, age in years and sex. Where available, HLA class I and class II types were taken from metadata supplied by the sample provider and were not determined by assay-based typing.

As concerns this clone: The clone's antigen remains unknown. The sample holds no much larger clone one base away, and base qualities are not on file.

Overall study outcomes, separate from this receptor: The amount of clinical and demographic metadata varied by source and participant and was provided uncurated.

TCRbeta CDR3 regions were amplified from genomic DNA by means of the immunoSEQ Assay, a bias-controlled multiplex PCR. Turning to the authors' computational methods: Nucleated cell counts per sample were estimated from amplification of reference gene primers within the assay. Sequence reads were collapsed and filtered to measure the absolute abundance of every unique TCRbeta CDR3 rearrangement. For each sample, productive Simpson clonality was calculated by taking the square root of Simpson's diversity index across productive rearrangements. TCRdb retrieved this table from immuneACCESS and kept in-frame rearrangements only. Not all clones are present; in checked studies, unresolved V genes account for under half, and no reason is known for the remainder. V, J and clone size derive from that table, while D and trimming were established from the DNA sequence. The sample has around 250,000 clones on record, around nine tenths of them singletons. Clones ranked in the top ten supply 1.5% to 2% of the sample.

The V and J ends are trimmed by 7 bases and 4 bases, leaving 22 bases between them. The CDR3 sequence holds 16 residues, the cysteine and phenylalanine included. The entry retains the CDR3 DNA only, 48 bases that are in frame from base 1. The germline V gene encodes CDR1 MDHEN and CDR2 SYDVKM. Enrolling through a virtual design, the prospective study's participants ranged in age from roughly 18 to 89 years and lived across 20 to 30 United States geographic areas. In the prospective study, cohorts were assigned on the basis of participant-reported clinical history obtained from a screening survey and a study questionnaire. ImmuneRACE Cohort 3 recovered participants were defined by two consecutive negative NP/OP PCR tests, healthcare professional clearance, or symptom resolution. In the prospective study, whole blood, serum and a nasopharyngeal or oropharyngeal swab were collected from each participant by mobile phlebotomists. Additional blood draws and questionnaires over an approximately two-month period could optionally be provided by prospective study participants. Prospective study blood samples were shipped either frozen or at room temperature before DNA extraction.

The sequence links TRBV28 to TRBJ1-2, with the D segment identity uncertain. This TCR was recovered from a woman between 45 and 65 years old who had recovered from COVID-19. The source material was PBMCs or T cells enriched from blood (not recorded which). Here is the DNA: TGTGCCAGCAAGATGGAGGGAAACGGGCCCTTCTATGGCTACACCTTC. It translates as CASKMEGNGPFYGYTF.